This TCR beta chain came from a study of shared clonotypes between healthy human individuals. Naive CD8 cells lacked CD45RO and underwent positive selection for CCR7, leaving out terminally differentiated effector memory CD45RA+ cells. Germline V gene lookup returns CDR1 MDHEN and CDR2 SYDVKM. The CDR3 is 14 residues long. Trimming took off 7 bases at V and 3 bases at J, with 13 bases between the two ends. The table came from immunoSEQ multiplex PCR; TCRdb's copy has only in-frame clones and leaves some out. The top ten hold 0.095% to 0.13% of the sample, which has around 610,000 clones, 96% seen once. About this clone: What it recognizes is unknown.

The study, taken as a whole, reports: Sampling used blood alone; tissue repertoires probably differ.

The chain links TRBV28 to TRBJ1-5; D is ambiguous. The material sequenced was naive CD8+ T cells sorted from blood. The clonotype comes from a woman in her twenties or thirties in good health. CDR3 loop: CASTLGQHNQPQHF. CDR3 DNA: TGTGCCAGCACCTTGGGTCAGCACAATCAGCCCCAGCATTTT. Complete variable domain (other parts from reference TRBV28 and TRBJ1-5): DVKVTQSSRYLVKRTGEKVFLECVQDMDHENMFWYRQDPGLGLRLIYFSYDVKMKEKGDIPEGYSVSREKKERFSLILESASTNQTSMYLCASTLGQHNQPQHFGDGTRLSIL.